This TCR beta chain was sequenced during a study of cytomegalovirus exposure and HLA in healthy donors. Study-level results: In a later analysis, TCR beta V- and J-gene trimming was associated with a missense DCLRE1C variant. Investigators reported under 200 TCR beta chains as tied to cytomegalovirus.

This clone was observed a handful of times. What it recognizes is unknown. PCR employed 60 Vbeta and 13 Jbeta primers. This table comes from immunoSEQ multiplex PCR, and its TCRdb copy is limited to in-frame clones, with some not included. Of some 160,000 clones listed, under 85% are singletons. The CDR3 covers 13 residues. With 7 bases clipped from V and 7 bases from J, the junction kept 4 bases outside the gene matches. Germline V gives CDR1 MNHEY, CDR2 SVGAGI. The specimen sequenced was PBMCs. The sequence was obtained from a woman in her twenties or thirties in good health and CMV-seronegative. The rearrangement uses TRBV6-5 and TRBJ1-6, with TRBD1 matching 7 bases. The CDR3 reads CASNRQGNSPLHF. The CDR3 nucleotides are TGTGCCAGCAACCGACAGGGAAATTCACCCCTCCACTTT.